The rows below give T cell receptor beta chains drawn from one sample of a study of OX40 agonist ivuxolimab in advanced cancers. TCRdb keeps only in-frame clones here, not all; method: immunoSEQ multiplex PCR. The sample includes 35,000 to 50,000 clones, 86% of them seen just once. The material was CD4+ or CD8+ T cells sorted from blood, obtained in a trial of the OX40 agonist ivuxolimab. These receptors were taken from an adult with an advanced solid tumor such as melanoma, head and neck, liver or kidney cancer. CDR3s include the opening cysteine and the closing phenylalanine or tryptophan. D genes are given only for firm matches. Size is stated for part of the rows, as once, few or many counts, or as a class when the clone is expanded.

TRBV11-2,.,TRBJ1-1,.,CASSLLPGGRMNTEAFF,TGTGCCAGCAGCTTGTTACCCGGGGGACGAATGAACACTGAAGCTTTCTTT
TRBV6-4,TRBD1,TRBJ2-3,.,CASSESGTGRGDTQYF,TGTGCCAGCAGTGAGTCCGGGACAGGGCGGGGAGATACGCAGTATTTT
TRBV9,TRBD1,TRBJ2-3,.,CASSEGQGISTDTQYF,TGTGCCAGCAGCGAGGGACAGGGAATTTCCACAGATACGCAGTATTTT
TRBV4-1,.,TRBJ1-1,.,CASSGSPDGKGTEAFF,TGCGCCAGCAGCGGAAGCCCCGACGGAAAGGGGACTGAAGCTTTCTTT
TRBV9,TRBD2,TRBJ2-1,.,CASSHLGGVNYNEQFF,TGTGCCAGCAGCCACCTGGGGGGGGTAAACTACAATGAGCAGTTCTTC
TRBV7-9,.,TRBJ1-2,.,CASSLERESYGYTF,TGTGCCAGCAGCTTAGAGAGGGAGAGCTATGGCTACACCTTC
TRBV23-1,TRBD1,TRBJ1-2,.,CASSQHTIQGSYGYTF,TGCGCCAGCAGTCAACACACCATACAGGGGTCCTATGGCTACACCTTC
TRBV4-3,.,TRBJ2-3,.,CASSQVAGSRGEQYF,TGCGCCAGCAGCCAAGTCGCTGGTAGCAGGGGGGAGCAGTATTTT
TRBV5-5,.,TRBJ2-7,.,CASSWDISYEQYF,TGTGCCAGCAGCTGGGACATCTCCTACGAGCAGTACTTC
TRBV27,.,TRBJ1-5,once,CASSSSSGLFSNQPQHF,TGTGCCAGCAGTTCGTCCTCTGGACTGTTTAGCAATCAGCCCCAGCATTTT
TRBV11-2,.,TRBJ2-7,.,CASSSDPLSEQYF,TGTGCCAGCAGCTCGGACCCTTTAAGCGAGCAGTACTTC